The rows below give T cell receptor beta chains drawn from one sample of a study of T cells in localized non-small cell lung cancer. Sequencing was performed with immunoSEQ multiplex PCR; in TCRdb, only in-frame clones are kept and a portion is missing. The table shows over 30,000 clones, with over 75% occurring only once. Here the sequenced sample was peripheral blood, taken before any cancer treatment. These receptors all come from a woman between 35 and 75 years old with stage I lung adenocarcinoma. Both conserved end residues are part of each CDR3. Each record gives: clone size, J gene, V gene, D gene, CDR3 DNA, CDR3 protein. D genes are given only for firm matches. A clone size is listed for some rows: how often the clone was seen (once, few, many), or a class if it is expanded.

- TRBJ1-5 TRBV19 - TGTGCCAGTAGCTCACAGAGAAATCAGCCCCAGCATTTT CASSSQRNQPQHF
- TRBJ2-7 TRBV7-2 - TGTGCCAGCAGCTCCCGGACGGGGGCTTACGAGCAGTACTTC CASSSRTGAYEQYF
- TRBJ2-2 TRBV2 - TGTGCCAGCACCGGCCGAATGAACACCGGGGAGCTGTTTTTT CASTGRMNTGELFF
- TRBJ2-7 TRBV30 - TGTGCCTGGAATCCGGGATCCCTCTCCTACGAGCAGTACTTC CAWNPGSLSYEQYF
- TRBJ2-7 TRBV7-9 TRBD2 TGTGCCAGCAGCTCTCGGACTAGAATCTACGAGCAGTACTTC CASSSRTRIYEQYF
few TRBJ1-1 TRBV30 TRBD1 TGTGCCTGGAGTAGGACAGGGAACACTGAAGCTTTCTTT CAWSRTGNTEAFF
few TRBJ2-6 TRBV28 TRBD1 TGTGCCAGCAGTTTATACCCGGGACAGTCTACTCTTGGGGCCAACGTCCTGACTTTC CASSLYPGQSTLGANVLTF
- TRBJ2-7 TRBV28 - TGTGCCAGCAGCAACGTAAACTACGAGCAGTACTTC CASSNVNYEQYF
- TRBJ1-1 TRBV27 - TGTGCCAGCACTCTTCTGGGGGACGGGGGGAGAATGGCAAGTGAAGCTTTCTTT CASTLLGDGGRMASEAFF
few TRBJ1-1 TRBV7-9 - TGTGCCAGCAGCCTCCCAGACGTGTTCACTGAAGCTTTCTTT CASSLPDVFTEAFF
- TRBJ2-2 TRBV5-1 - TGCGCCAGCAGCTTGCTCGGGGCTGGGAACACCGGGGAGCTGTTTTTT CASSLLGAGNTGELFF
- TRBJ2-5 TRBV7-3 TRBD2 TGTGCCAGCAGCCCTGGGACTAGTAGTGAGGTGGAGACCCAGTACTTC CASSPGTSSEVETQYF
- TRBJ2-1 TRBV4-1 - TGCGCCAGCAGCCAAGGAAAGCAGGGGCGGAGAGACAATGAGCAGTTCTTC CASSQGKQGRRDNEQFF
- TRBJ2-2 TRBV18 - TGTGCCAGCTCTTACCAACAGGAAGAGGCCGGGGAGCTGTTTTTT CASSYQQEEAGELFF
- TRBJ1-1 TRBV4-1 - TGCGCCAGCAGCCCGCTAGCCTCGGGGGGGAACACTGAAGCTTTCTTT CASSPLASGGNTEAFF
- TRBJ2-1 TRBV7-2 - TGTGCCAGCAGCAAACCCCCCGGGGGCGGGATATACAATGAGCAGTTCTTC CASSKPPGGGIYNEQFF